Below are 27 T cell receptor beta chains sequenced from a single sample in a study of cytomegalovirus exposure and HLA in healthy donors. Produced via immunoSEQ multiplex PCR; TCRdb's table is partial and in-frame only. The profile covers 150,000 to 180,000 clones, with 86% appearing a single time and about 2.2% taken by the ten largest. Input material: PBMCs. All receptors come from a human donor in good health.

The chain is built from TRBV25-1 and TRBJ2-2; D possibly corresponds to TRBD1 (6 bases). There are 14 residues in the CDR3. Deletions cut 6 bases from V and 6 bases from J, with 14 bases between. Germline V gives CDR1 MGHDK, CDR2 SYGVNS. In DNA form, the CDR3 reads TGTGCCAGCAGCTTTACAGGGCGGGCCGGGGAGCTGTTTTTT. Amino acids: CASSFTGRAGELFF.

The CDR3 sequence is CASSQGGSLGTQYF. As DNA, the CDR3 is TGCGCCAGCAGCCAAGGTGGCAGTCTAGGGACCCAGTACTTC. The gene calls are TRBV4-1 and TRBJ2-5; D gene unclear. Per germline, CDR1 MGHRA and CDR2 YSYEKL. V was shortened by 1 base and J by 7 bases, with 13 bases between the two germline ends. The CDR3 has 14 residues.

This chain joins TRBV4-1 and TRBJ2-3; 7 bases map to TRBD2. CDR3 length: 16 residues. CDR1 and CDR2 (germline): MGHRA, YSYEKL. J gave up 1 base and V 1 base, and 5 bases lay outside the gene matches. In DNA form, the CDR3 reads TGCGCCAGCAGCCAAGGAACTAGCGTCGGCACAGATACGCAGTATTTT. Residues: CASSQGTSVGTDTQYF.

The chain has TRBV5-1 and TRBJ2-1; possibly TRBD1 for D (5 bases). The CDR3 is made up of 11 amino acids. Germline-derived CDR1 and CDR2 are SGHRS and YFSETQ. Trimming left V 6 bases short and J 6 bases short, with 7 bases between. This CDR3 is CASTRGNEQFF. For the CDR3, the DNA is TGCGCCAGCACAAGGGGCAATGAGCAGTTCTTC.

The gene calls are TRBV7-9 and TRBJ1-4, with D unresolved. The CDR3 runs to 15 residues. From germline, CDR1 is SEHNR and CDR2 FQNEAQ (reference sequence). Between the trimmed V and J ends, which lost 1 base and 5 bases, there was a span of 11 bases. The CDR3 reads CASSLVLGRNEKLFF. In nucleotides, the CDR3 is TGTGCCAGCAGCTTAGTTCTCGGGAGGAATGAAAAACTGTTTTTT.

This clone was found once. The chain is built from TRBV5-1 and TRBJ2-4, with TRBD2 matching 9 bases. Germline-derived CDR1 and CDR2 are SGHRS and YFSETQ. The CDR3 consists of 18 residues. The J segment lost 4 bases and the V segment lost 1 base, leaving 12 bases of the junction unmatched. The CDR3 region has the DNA TGCGCCAGCAGCTTGTTTGCTAGCGGGGTCGGAAATAAAAACATTCAGTACTTC. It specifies CASSLFASGVGNKNIQYF.

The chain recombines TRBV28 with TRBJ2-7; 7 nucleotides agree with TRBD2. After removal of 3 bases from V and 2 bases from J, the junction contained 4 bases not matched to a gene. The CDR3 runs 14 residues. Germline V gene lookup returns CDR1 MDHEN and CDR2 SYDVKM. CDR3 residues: CASSLEGGTYEQYF. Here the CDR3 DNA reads TGTGCCAGCAGTTTGGAGGGAGGGACCTACGAGCAGTACTTC.

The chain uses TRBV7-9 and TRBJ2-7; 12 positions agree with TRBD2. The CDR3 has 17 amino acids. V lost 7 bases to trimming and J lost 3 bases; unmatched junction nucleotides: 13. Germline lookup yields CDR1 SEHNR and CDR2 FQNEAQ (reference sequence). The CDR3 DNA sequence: TGTGCCAGCACCGAAGACGGTGGACTAGCGGGAAGCTACGAGCAGTACTTC. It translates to CASTEDGGLAGSYEQYF.

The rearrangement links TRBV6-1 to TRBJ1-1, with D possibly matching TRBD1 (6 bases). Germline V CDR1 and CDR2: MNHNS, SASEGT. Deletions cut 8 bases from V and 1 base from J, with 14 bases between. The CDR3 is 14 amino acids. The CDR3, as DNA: TGTGCCAGCGGGCGTAGGACAGCGAACACTGAAGCTTTCTTT. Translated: CASGRRTANTEAFF.

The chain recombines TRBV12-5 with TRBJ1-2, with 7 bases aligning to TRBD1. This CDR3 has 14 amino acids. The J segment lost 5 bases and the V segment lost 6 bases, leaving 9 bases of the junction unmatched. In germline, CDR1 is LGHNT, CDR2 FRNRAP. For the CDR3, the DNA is TGTGCTAGTGGGAGCGACAGGGTAGAATATGGCTACACCTTC. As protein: CASGSDRVEYGYTF. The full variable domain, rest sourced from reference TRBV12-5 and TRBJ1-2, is DARVTQTPRHKVTEMGQEVTMRCQPILGHNTVFWYRQTMMQGLELLAYFRNRAPLDDSGMPKDRFSAEMPDATLATLKIQPSEPRDSAVYFCASGSDRVEYGYTFGSGTRLTVV.

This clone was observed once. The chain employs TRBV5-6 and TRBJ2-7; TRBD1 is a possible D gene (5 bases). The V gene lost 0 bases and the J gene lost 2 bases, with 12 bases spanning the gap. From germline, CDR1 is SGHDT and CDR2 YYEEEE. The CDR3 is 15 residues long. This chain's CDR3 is CASSLVDSLTYEQYF. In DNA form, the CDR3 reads TGTGCCAGCAGCTTGGTCGACAGTCTAACCTACGAGCAGTACTTC.

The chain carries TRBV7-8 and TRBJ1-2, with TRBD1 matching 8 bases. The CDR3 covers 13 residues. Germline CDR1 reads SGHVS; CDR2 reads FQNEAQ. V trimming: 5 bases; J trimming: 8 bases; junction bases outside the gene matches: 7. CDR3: CASSTRTGLGYTF. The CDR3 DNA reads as TGTGCCAGCAGCACTAGGACAGGGCTCGGCTACACCTTC. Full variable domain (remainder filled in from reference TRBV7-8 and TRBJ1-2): GAGVSQSPRYKVAKRGQDVALRCDPISGHVSLFWYQQALGQGPEFLTYFQNEAQLDKSGLPSDRFFAERPEGSVSTLKIQRTQQEDSAVYLCASSTRTGLGYTFGSGTRLTVV.

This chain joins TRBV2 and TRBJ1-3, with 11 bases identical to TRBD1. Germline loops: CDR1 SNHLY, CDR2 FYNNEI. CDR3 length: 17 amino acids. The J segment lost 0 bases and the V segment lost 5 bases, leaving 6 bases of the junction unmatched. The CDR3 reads CASSPGTGGNSGNTIYF. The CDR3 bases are TGTGCCAGCAGTCCCGGGACAGGGGGGAACTCTGGAAACACCATATATTTT.

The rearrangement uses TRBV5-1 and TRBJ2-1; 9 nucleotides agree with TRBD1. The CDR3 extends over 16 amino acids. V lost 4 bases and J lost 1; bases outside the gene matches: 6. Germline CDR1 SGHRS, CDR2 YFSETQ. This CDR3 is CASSPETGGSYNEQFF. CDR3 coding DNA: TGCGCCAGCAGCCCGGAGACAGGGGGTTCCTACAATGAGCAGTTCTTC.

The DNA for the CDR3 is TGTGCCAGCAGCCTCAGGACGGGAGGGGGGTACAATGAGCAGTTCTTC. Residues: CASSLRTGGGYNEQFF. The chain carries TRBV9 and TRBJ2-1, with 8 nucleotides matching TRBD2. CDR3 length: 16 residues. The trim removed 4 bases at V and 4 bases at J, leaving 10 bases unmatched. Germline V gives CDR1 SGDLS, CDR2 YYNGEE.

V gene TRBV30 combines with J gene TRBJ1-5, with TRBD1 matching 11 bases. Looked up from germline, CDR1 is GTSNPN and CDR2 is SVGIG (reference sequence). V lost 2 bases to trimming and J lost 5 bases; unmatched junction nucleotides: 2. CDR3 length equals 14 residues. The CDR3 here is CAWSQGQGDQPQHF. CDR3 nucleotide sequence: TGTGCCTGGAGTCAGGGACAGGGGGATCAGCCCCAGCATTTT.

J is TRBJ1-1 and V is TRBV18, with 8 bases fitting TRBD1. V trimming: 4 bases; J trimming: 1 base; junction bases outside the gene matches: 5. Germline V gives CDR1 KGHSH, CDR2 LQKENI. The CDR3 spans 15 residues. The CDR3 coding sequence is TGTGCCAGCTCACTTAAACAGGGGGAGAACACTGAAGCTTTCTTT. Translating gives CASSLKQGENTEAFF.

CDR3 DNA sequence: TGTGCCAGCAGGGTTACTAGCGGGAGGGGCGATACGCAGTATTTT. It codes for CASRVTSGRGDTQYF. The chain is built from TRBV2 and TRBJ2-3; 13 bases are shared with TRBD2. Trimming cost V 6 bases and J 6 bases; bases outside gene matches: 6. Germline V gene sequence: CDR1 SNHLY, CDR2 FYNNEI. The CDR3 has 15 amino acids. The full variable domain, its missing parts supplied by reference TRBV2 and TRBJ2-3, is EPEVTQTPSHQVTQMGQEVILRCVPISNHLYFYWYRQILGQKVEFLVSFYNNEISEKSEIFDDQFSVERPDGSNFTLKIRSTKLEDSAMYFCASRVTSGRGDTQYFGPGTRLTVL.

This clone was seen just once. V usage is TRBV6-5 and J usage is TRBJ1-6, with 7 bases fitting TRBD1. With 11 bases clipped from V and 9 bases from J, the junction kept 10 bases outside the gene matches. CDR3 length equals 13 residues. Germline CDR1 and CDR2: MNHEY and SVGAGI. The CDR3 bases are TGTGCCGCAGCATCGGGACAGCTTTCACCCCTCCACTTT. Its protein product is CAAASGQLSPLHF.

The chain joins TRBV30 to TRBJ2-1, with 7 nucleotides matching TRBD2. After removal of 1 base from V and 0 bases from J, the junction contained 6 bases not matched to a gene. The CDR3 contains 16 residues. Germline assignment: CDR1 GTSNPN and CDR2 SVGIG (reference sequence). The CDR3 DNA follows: TGTGCCTGGAGTGGGTCAAGGACTAGCTCCTACAATGAGCAGTTCTTC. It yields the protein CAWSGSRTSSYNEQFF.

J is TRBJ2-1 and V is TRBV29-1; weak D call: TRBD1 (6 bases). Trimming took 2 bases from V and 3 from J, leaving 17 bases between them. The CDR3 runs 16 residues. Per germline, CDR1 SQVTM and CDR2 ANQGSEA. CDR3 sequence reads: CSVETPGTGFYNEQFF. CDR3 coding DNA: TGCAGCGTTGAAACCCCGGGCACAGGGTTCTACAATGAGCAGTTCTTC.

CDR3 in DNA: TGTGCCAGCAGTTCCCCTCATGGGGGGGAGGAGCAGTACTTC. Encoded protein: CASSSPHGGEEQYF. The chain is built from TRBV28 and TRBJ2-7, with TRBD2 matching 7 bases. The germline CDR1 and CDR2 sequences are MDHEN and SYDVKM. With V trimmed by 4 bases and J by 7 bases, 10 bases remained unmatched. This CDR3 is built from 14 residues.

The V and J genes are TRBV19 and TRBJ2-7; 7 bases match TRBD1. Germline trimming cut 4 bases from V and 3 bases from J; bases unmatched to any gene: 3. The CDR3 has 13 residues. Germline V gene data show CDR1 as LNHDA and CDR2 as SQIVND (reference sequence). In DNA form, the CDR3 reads TGTGCCAGTAGTAGGACAGGCGTCTACGAGCAGTACTTC. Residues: CASSRTGVYEQYF.

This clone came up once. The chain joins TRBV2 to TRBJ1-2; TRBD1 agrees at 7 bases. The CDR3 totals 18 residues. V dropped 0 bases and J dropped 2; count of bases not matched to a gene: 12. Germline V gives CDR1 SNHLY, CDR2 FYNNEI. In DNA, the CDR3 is TGTGCCAGCAGTGAAGCGGCCGGATTCGGACAGGCAAACTATGGCTACACCTTC. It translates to CASSEAAGFGQANYGYTF.

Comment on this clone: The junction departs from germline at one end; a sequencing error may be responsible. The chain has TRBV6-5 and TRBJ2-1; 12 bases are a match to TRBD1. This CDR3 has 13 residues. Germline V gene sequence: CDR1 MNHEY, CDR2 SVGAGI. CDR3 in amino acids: CASSPGTGGSTLF. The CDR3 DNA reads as TGTGCCAGCAGTCCCGGGACAGGGGGCTCCACGCTCTTC.

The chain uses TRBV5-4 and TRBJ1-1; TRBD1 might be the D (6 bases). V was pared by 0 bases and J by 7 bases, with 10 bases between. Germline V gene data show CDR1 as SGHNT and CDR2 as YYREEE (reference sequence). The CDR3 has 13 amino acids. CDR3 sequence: CASSLGGTLEAFF. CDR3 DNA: TGTGCCAGCAGCTTGGGAGGGACACTTGAAGCTTTCTTT.

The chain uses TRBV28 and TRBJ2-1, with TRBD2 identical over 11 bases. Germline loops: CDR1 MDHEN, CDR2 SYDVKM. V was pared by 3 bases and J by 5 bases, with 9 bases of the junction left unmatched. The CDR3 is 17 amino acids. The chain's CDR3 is CASSLGSGRAFNNEQFF. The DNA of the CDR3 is TGTGCCAGCAGTTTGGGTAGCGGGAGGGCATTTAACAATGAGCAGTTCTTC.